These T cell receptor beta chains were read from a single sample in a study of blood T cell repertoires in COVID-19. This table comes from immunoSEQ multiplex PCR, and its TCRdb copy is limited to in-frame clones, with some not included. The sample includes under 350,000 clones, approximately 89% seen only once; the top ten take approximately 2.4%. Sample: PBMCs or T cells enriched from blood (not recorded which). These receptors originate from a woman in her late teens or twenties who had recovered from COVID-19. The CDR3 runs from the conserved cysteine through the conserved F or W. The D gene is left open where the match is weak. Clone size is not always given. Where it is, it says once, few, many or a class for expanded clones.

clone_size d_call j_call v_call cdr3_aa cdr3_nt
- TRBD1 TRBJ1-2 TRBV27 CASSAGQGFYGYTF TGTGCCAGCAGTGCGGGACAGGGCTTCTATGGCTACACCTTC
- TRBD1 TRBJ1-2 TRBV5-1 CASSLEGGTGHGYTF TGCGCCAGCAGCTTGGAGGGAGGGACAGGACATGGCTACACCTTC
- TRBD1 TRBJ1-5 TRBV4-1 CASSHAGGGGNQPQHF TGCGCCAGCAGCCACGCAGGGGGCGGTGGCAATCAGCCCCAGCATTTT
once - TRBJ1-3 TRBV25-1 CASSEYFIGAADTIYF TGTGCCAGCAGTGAATATTTTATTGGCGCTGCGGACACCATATATTTT
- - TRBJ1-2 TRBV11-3 CASSSRQETDGYTF TGTGCCAGCAGCTCGAGACAGGAGACAGATGGCTACACCTTC
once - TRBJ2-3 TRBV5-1 CASSPDSAGTDTQYF TGCGCCAGCAGCCCGGACTCCGCTGGCACAGATACGCAGTATTTT
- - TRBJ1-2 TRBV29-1 CSVEEWAQGSDGYTF TGCAGCGTTGAAGAGTGGGCACAGGGAAGTGACGGCTACACCTTC
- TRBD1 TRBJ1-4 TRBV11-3 CASSLQQGAYEKLFF TGTGCCAGCAGCCTACAACAGGGGGCATACGAAAAACTGTTTTTT
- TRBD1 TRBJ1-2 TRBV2 CASSGDRPYGYTF TGTGCCAGCAGTGGGGACAGGCCCTATGGCTACACCTTC
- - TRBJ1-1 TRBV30 CAWSGAEAFF TGTGCCTGGAGTGGCGCTGAAGCTTTCTTT
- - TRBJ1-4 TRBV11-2 CASSLNGAAVEKLFF TGTGCCAGCAGCCTGAATGGGGCGGCGGTTGAAAAACTGTTTTTT
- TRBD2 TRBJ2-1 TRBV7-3 CASSISSGPPYNEQFF TGTGCCAGCAGCATCTCTAGCGGGCCGCCCTACAATGAGCAGTTCTTC
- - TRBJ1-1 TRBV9 CASSGRVDNTEAFF TGTGCCAGCAGCGGCAGGGTGGATAACACTGAAGCTTTCTTT
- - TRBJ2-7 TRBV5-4 CASRKAGDAQYEQYF TGTGCCAGCAGGAAAGCGGGCGACGCCCAATACGAGCAGTACTTC
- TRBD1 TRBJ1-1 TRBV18 CASSTPTGPNTEAFF TGTGCCAGCTCAACACCGACAGGGCCGAACACTGAAGCTTTCTTT